This TCR beta chain stems from a study of T-cell reconstitution after alpha-beta-depleted transplantation in children. The CDR3 extends over 12 amino acids. V lost 2 bases and J 9 bases, leaving 10 bases between the germline ends. Comments on this clonotype: This likely comes from a read error, as the CDR3 has no conserved phenylalanine or tryptophan at its end.

Unique molecular identifiers featured in how the TCRbeta library was prepared. TCRdb reanalysed the PCR reads using MiXCR and keeps one entry per CDR3 protein. The sample contains about 610,000 distinct CDR3 sequences, roughly a tenth of which appear only once. This sequence was found in a human donor who donated a stem cell graft to a child with acute myeloid leukemia. The chain recombines TRBV12-3 or TRBV12-4 with TRBJ1-2; D is undetermined. Sequencing used PBMCs from the stem cell graft donor, obtained from the stem cell graft. Here the CDR3 reads CASSLLRRSYTC. CDR3 sequence (DNA): TGTGCCAGCAGTTTACTTAGGCGTAGCTACACCTGC.